These 30 T cell receptor beta chains were all obtained from the same sample, sequenced in a study of blood T cell repertoires in COVID-19. Profiling relied on immunoSEQ multiplex PCR, and the TCRdb table lists in-frame clones only, not all of them. The sample contains about 250,000 clones, over 70% of which appear only once. Input material: peripheral blood. Every receptor here comes from a woman of 80 years or more with acute or convalescent COVID-19.

The genes are TRBV7-2 and TRBJ2-7; D is unresolved. Per germline, CDR1 SGHTA and CDR2 FQGNSA. Trimming shortened V by 6 bases and J by 0 bases, and 3 bases separated the two germline ends. The CDR3 has 11 residues. CDR3 DNA sequence: TGTGCCAGCAGGGCCTCCTACGAGCAGTACTTC. Protein product: CASRASYEQYF.

The J gene is TRBJ1-1, the V gene TRBV5-4, with TRBD1 matching 8 bases. With V trimmed by 7 bases and J by 0 bases, 2 bases remained unmatched. CDR1 is SGHNT, CDR2 YYREEE, per germline (reference sequence). This CDR3 is built from 13 residues. The CDR3 bases are TGTGCCAGCCGGGGACAGGTGAACACTGAAGCTTTCTTT. Amino acids: CASRGQVNTEAFF.

The chain recombines TRBV27 with TRBJ1-1; 8 bases match TRBD1. The CDR3 totals 15 residues. Losses at the gene ends were 4 bases for V and 4 bases for J; bases not matched to a gene: 8. In germline, CDR1 is MNHEY, CDR2 SMNVEV (reference sequence). The CDR3 region is CASSSRAGGLTEAFF. The CDR3, as DNA: TGTGCCAGCAGTTCCCGGGCAGGGGGCCTCACTGAAGCTTTCTTT.

The chain links TRBV2 to TRBJ1-4, with D tentatively TRBD1 (6 bases). The germline V gene encodes CDR1 SNHLY and CDR2 FYNNEI. This CDR3 spans 15 amino acids. Trimming removed 5 bases from V and 0 bases from J, with 10 bases in between. The CDR3 nucleotides read TGTGCCAGCAGTACTGGACAGACAACTAATGAAAAACTGTTTTTT. Amino acid sequence: CASSTGQTTNEKLFF.

This clone was counted at least ten times. V gene TRBV5-5 combines with J gene TRBJ1-2, with TRBD1 identical over 7 bases. After removal of 2 bases from V and 6 bases from J, the junction contained 10 bases not matched to a gene. The CDR3 sequence is 15 residues long. Looked up from germline, CDR1 is SGHKS and CDR2 is YYEKEE (reference sequence). CDR3 residues: CASSLLGQAFNGYTF. The CDR3 DNA is TGTGCCAGCAGCTTACTTGGACAGGCCTTCAATGGCTACACCTTC.

The J gene is TRBJ2-6, the V gene TRBV19, with D maybe TRBD2 (5 bases). Trimming took off 7 bases at V and 2 bases at J, with 9 bases between the two ends. Germline values: CDR1 LNHDA, CDR2 SQIVND (reference sequence). This CDR3 comprises 14 residues. CDR3 sequence: CASNLLAGANVLTF. The CDR3 bases are TGTGCCAGTAACCTACTAGCTGGGGCCAACGTCCTGACTTTC.

This rearrangement joins TRBV6-5 to TRBJ1-4; D call uncertain. The CDR3 spans 13 residues. V was shortened by 2 bases and J by 8 bases, with 9 bases between the two germline ends. Looked up from germline, CDR1 is MNHEY and CDR2 is SVGAGI. CDR3 amino acids: CASSYGPGEKLFF. The CDR3 DNA reads TGTGCCAGCAGTTACGGACCGGGAGAAAAACTGTTTTTT.

The V gene is TRBV3-1 (or the pseudogene TRBV3-2), the J gene TRBJ1-5; maybe TRBD1 (6 bases). This CDR3 is built from 15 residues. CDR1 is LGHDT, CDR2 YNNKEL, per germline (reference sequence). V lost 1 base and J 7 bases, leaving 14 bases between the germline ends. The CDR3 region is CASSQGAGVGQPQHF. DNA for the CDR3: TGTGCCAGCAGCCAAGGGGCAGGGGTCGGGCAGCCCCAGCATTTT.

The genes are TRBV6-5 and TRBJ1-1; TRBD1 matches 9 bases. This CDR3 has 14 residues. Trimming cost V 8 bases and J 5 bases; bases outside gene matches: 9. CDR1 is MNHEY, CDR2 SVGAGI, per germline. The CDR3 loop reads CASPPRTGATEAFF. Here the CDR3 DNA reads TGTGCCAGCCCCCCAAGGACAGGGGCTACTGAAGCTTTCTTT.

V and J are TRBV29-1 and TRBJ1-3; perhaps TRBD1 as D (6 bases). This CDR3 region has 15 residues. V dropped 0 bases and J dropped 7 bases, with 16 bases sitting between them. CDR1 is SQVTM and CDR2 is ANQGSEA in the germline V gene. CDR3 DNA sequence: TGCAGCGTTGAAGAGAGGCTCAGGGGTGGGAACACCATATATTTT. Its translation: CSVEERLRGGNTIYF.

This clone has a single count. The chain carries TRBV30 and TRBJ2-2; 9 positions match TRBD2. CDR1 and CDR2 from the germline V gene are GTSNPN and SVGIG (reference sequence). The ends lost 2 bases at V and 7 bases at J; junction bases unmatched: 8. This CDR3 has 15 amino acids. Here the CDR3 reads CAWSRNSGSIGELFF. CDR3 DNA sequence: TGTGCCTGGAGTAGAAATAGCGGGAGTATCGGGGAGCTGTTTTTT.

V and J are TRBV20-1 and TRBJ1-2, with 7 nucleotides matching TRBD1. CDR1 and CDR2 from the germline V gene are DFQATT and SNEGSKA (reference sequence). V shed 3 bases, J shed 4 bases, and the junction held 14 bases outside the gene matches. CDR3 size: 16 residues. CDR3 amino acids: CSASSARTGPSYGYTF. For the CDR3, the DNA is TGCAGTGCTAGTAGCGCTCGGACAGGCCCGAGCTATGGCTACACCTTC.

V usage is TRBV12-3 or TRBV12-4 and J usage is TRBJ2-1, with D possibly being TRBD2 (5 bases). Trimming stripped 7 bases from V and 6 bases from J, with 13 bases between. This CDR3 spans 13 amino acids. This chain's CDR3 is CASNKLVSNEQFF. DNA for the CDR3: TGTGCCAGCAACAAACTAGTATCCAATGAGCAGTTCTTC.

The J gene is TRBJ1-4, the V gene TRBV4-3, with a tentative D call TRBD1 (5 bases). CDR3 length: 16 amino acids. Germline V gives CDR1 LGHNA, CDR2 YSLEER. V was pared by 0 bases and J by 1 base, with 9 bases between. The CDR3 region has the DNA TGCGCCAGCAGCCAAGATGGGGGGGTAACTAATGAAAAACTGTTTTTT. It translates to CASSQDGGVTNEKLFF.

Remarks on this clone: Distinct nucleotide sequences in the sample also encode this CDR3. CDR3 coding DNA: TGTGCCAGCAGTGAAGGACAGGGGGTCTATGGCTACACCTTC. Translation gives CASSEGQGVYGYTF. The chain is built from TRBV2 and TRBJ1-2; 9 bases line up with TRBD1. V shed 1 base, J shed 4 bases, and the junction held 1 base outside the gene matches. Germline CDR1 is SNHLY and CDR2 is FYNNEI. This CDR3 spans 14 amino acids.

The rearrangement uses TRBV10-3 and TRBJ2-3, with D possibly being TRBD1 (6 bases). CDR3 length equals 14 residues. Germline CDR1 and CDR2: ENHRY and SYGVKD. The germline V and J ends were trimmed by 10 bases and 3 bases, with 17 bases remaining between them. The CDR3 spells CATAVGAGTDTQYF. The CDR3 DNA reads TGTGCCACCGCGGTGGGGGCCGGGACAGATACGCAGTATTTT.

This chain uses TRBV5-1 with TRBJ2-7, with 13 bases lining up with TRBD2. Germline CDR1 and CDR2: SGHRS and YFSETQ. The CDR3 is 15 residues long. After removal of 4 bases from V and 3 bases from J, the junction contained 4 bases not matched to a gene. The CDR3 coding sequence is TGCGCCAGCAGCCCGGGGACTAGCGGGATCTACGAGCAGTACTTC. Translated, it gives CASSPGTSGIYEQYF.

The CDR3 nucleotides read TGTGCCAGCAGCATTAGGACAGGGGAGGTTTCACCCCTCCACTTT. This sequence encodes CASSIRTGEVSPLHF. This chain joins TRBV3-1 (or the pseudogene TRBV3-2) and TRBJ1-6; 9 bases fit TRBD1. CDR3 size: 15 residues. Germline V gene data show CDR1 as LGHDT and CDR2 as YNNKEL (reference sequence). V shed 5 bases, J shed 9 bases, and the junction held 8 bases outside the gene matches.

This chain's CDR3 is CASSLAGGGRREQYF. DNA for the CDR3: TGTGCCAGCAGCTTAGCGGGGGGGGGTCGCCGCGAGCAGTACTTC. The rearrangement joins TRBV7-2 to TRBJ2-7; TRBD2 aligns across 7 bases. After removal of 0 bases from V and 6 bases from J, the junction contained 8 bases not matched to a gene. The V gene's germline CDR1 is SGHTA and CDR2 FQGNSA. The CDR3 is 15 residues long. The full variable domain, rest sourced from reference TRBV7-2 and TRBJ2-7, is GAGVSQSPSNKVTEKGKDVELRCDPISGHTALYWYRQSLGQGLEFLIYFQGNSAPDKSGLPSDRFSAERTGGSVSTLTIQRTQQEDSAVYLCASSLAGGGRREQYFGPGTRLTVT.

V usage is TRBV3-1 (or the pseudogene TRBV3-2) and J usage is TRBJ2-7, with D possibly TRBD2 on 6 matching bases. Germline V gives CDR1 LGHDT, CDR2 YNNKEL (reference sequence). The CDR3 sequence is 16 residues long. V was clipped by 1 base and J by 0 bases, with 13 bases between them. CDR3 sequence: CASSQGWGESSYEQYF. In DNA, the CDR3 is TGTGCCAGCAGCCAAGGGTGGGGGGAGAGCTCCTACGAGCAGTACTTC.

CDR3 residues: CAWSSGDRTNQPQHF. The CDR3 region has the DNA TGTGCCTGGAGTTCGGGGGACCGAACCAATCAGCCCCAGCATTTT. The chain has TRBV30 and TRBJ1-5; D possibly corresponds to TRBD1 (5 bases). This CDR3 contains 15 residues. Germline assignment: CDR1 GTSNPN and CDR2 SVGIG (reference sequence). Trimming took off 2 bases at V and 3 bases at J, with 14 bases between the two ends.

The chain couples TRBV18 to TRBJ1-5; TRBD1 is a possible D gene (5 bases). This CDR3 has 15 residues. V dropped 3 bases and J dropped 6 bases, with 15 bases sitting between them. The germline CDR1 and CDR2 sequences are KGHSH and LQKENI. The CDR3: CASSPPPGGSQPQHF. In nucleotides, the CDR3 is TGTGCCAGCTCACCGCCCCCGGGGGGGAGTCAGCCCCAGCATTTT. The variable domain in full, completed from reference TRBV18 and TRBJ1-5, reads NAGVMQNPRHLVRRRGQEARLRCSPMKGHSHVYWYRQLPEEGLKFMVYLQKENIIDESGMPKERFSAEFPKEGPSILRIQQVVRGDSAAYFCASSPPPGGSQPQHFGDGTRLSIL.

The J gene is TRBJ2-3, the V gene TRBV3-1 (or the pseudogene TRBV3-2), with TRBD2 matching 12 bases. V trimming: 1 base; J trimming: 2 bases; junction bases outside the gene matches: 4. The germline CDR1 and CDR2 sequences are LGHDT and YNNKEL (reference sequence). The CDR3 consists of 17 residues. DNA for the CDR3: TGTGCCAGCAGCCAAGTGGGACTAGCGGGCTTCACAGATACGCAGTATTTT. This translates into CASSQVGLAGFTDTQYF.

This clone was seen only a few times. J is TRBJ1-2 and V is TRBV11-3; 7 positions match TRBD1. V was pared by 1 base and J by 6 bases, with 17 bases of the junction left unmatched. The CDR3 loop spans 18 amino acids. The germline CDR1 and CDR2 sequences are SGHNT and YENEEA. The CDR3 loop reads CASSLGLCPGTEEDGYTF. As DNA, the CDR3 is TGTGCCAGCAGCTTAGGTTTGTGTCCGGGGACAGAGGAAGATGGCTACACCTTC.

This chain links TRBV25-1 with TRBJ1-1, with 10 bases matching TRBD1. Trimming took 3 bases from V and 5 from J; bases not matched to a gene: 3. The germline CDR1 and CDR2 sequences are MGHDK and SYGVNS. The CDR3 contains 14 residues. The CDR3 region has the DNA TGTGCCAGCAGTGAGGACAGGGGGAGAACTGAAGCTTTCTTT. Translated: CASSEDRGRTEAFF.

This chain links TRBV11-1 with TRBJ2-3; 8 bases fit TRBD2. In germline, CDR1 is SGHAT, CDR2 FQDESV (reference sequence). This CDR3 has 15 amino acids. Trimming cost V 4 bases and J 3 bases; bases outside gene matches: 6. CDR3 nucleotide sequence: TGTGCCAGCAGCTCCGGGGGGGCTGGTACAGATACGCAGTATTTT. Amino acids: CASSSGGAGTDTQYF.

The gene calls are TRBV18 and TRBJ1-5; D perhaps matches TRBD1 (5 bases). The germline gives CDR1 KGHSH, CDR2 LQKENI. The CDR3 is made up of 16 amino acids. Trimming stripped 4 bases from V and 1 base from J, with 14 bases between. CDR3 residues: CASSLRVGVSNQPQHF. The CDR3 DNA reads as TGTGCCAGCTCACTCAGGGTAGGGGTGAGCAATCAGCCCCAGCATTTT.

The sample holds many counts of this clone. CDR3 DNA: TGCGCCAGCAGCTCGGGGGCCGGGACAGGGATGTATTATGGCTACACCTTC. The encoded protein is CASSSGAGTGMYYGYTF. The rearrangement uses TRBV5-1 and TRBJ1-2, with 9 positions matching TRBD1. The germline V gene encodes CDR1 SGHRS and CDR2 YFSETQ. J was trimmed by 5 bases and V by 3 bases; bases with no gene match: 14. This CDR3 is built from 17 residues.

This chain uses TRBV15 with TRBJ1-2; D is perhaps TRBD1 (5 bases). V was pared by 1 base and J by 4 bases, with 13 bases between. This CDR3 is 15 amino acids long. CDR1 is LNHNV and CDR2 is YYDKDF in the germline V gene (reference sequence). The CDR3 sequence: CATSRAQGQGYGYTF. The DNA for the CDR3 is TGTGCCACCAGCAGAGCTCAGGGCCAGGGCTATGGCTACACCTTC.

This clone has a handful of counts. V usage is TRBV6-5 and J usage is TRBJ1-6, with D perhaps matching TRBD1 (6 bases). The CDR3 has 15 amino acids. Trimming shortened V by 6 bases and J by 0 bases, and 9 bases separated the two germline ends. Germline assignment: CDR1 MNHEY and CDR2 SVGAGI. The CDR3 loop reads CASSDRSSYNSPLHF. The CDR3 nucleotides are TGTGCCAGCAGCGACAGGAGCTCCTATAATTCACCCCTCCACTTT.